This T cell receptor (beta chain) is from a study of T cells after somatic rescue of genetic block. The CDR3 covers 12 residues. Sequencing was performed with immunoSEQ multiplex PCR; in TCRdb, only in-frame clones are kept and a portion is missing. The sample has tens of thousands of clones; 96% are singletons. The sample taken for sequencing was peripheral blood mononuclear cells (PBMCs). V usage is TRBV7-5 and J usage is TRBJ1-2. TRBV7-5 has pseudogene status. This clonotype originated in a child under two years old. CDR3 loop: CARSLTGYGYTF. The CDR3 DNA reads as TGTGCCAGAAGCTTAACGGGCTATGGCTACACCTTC.